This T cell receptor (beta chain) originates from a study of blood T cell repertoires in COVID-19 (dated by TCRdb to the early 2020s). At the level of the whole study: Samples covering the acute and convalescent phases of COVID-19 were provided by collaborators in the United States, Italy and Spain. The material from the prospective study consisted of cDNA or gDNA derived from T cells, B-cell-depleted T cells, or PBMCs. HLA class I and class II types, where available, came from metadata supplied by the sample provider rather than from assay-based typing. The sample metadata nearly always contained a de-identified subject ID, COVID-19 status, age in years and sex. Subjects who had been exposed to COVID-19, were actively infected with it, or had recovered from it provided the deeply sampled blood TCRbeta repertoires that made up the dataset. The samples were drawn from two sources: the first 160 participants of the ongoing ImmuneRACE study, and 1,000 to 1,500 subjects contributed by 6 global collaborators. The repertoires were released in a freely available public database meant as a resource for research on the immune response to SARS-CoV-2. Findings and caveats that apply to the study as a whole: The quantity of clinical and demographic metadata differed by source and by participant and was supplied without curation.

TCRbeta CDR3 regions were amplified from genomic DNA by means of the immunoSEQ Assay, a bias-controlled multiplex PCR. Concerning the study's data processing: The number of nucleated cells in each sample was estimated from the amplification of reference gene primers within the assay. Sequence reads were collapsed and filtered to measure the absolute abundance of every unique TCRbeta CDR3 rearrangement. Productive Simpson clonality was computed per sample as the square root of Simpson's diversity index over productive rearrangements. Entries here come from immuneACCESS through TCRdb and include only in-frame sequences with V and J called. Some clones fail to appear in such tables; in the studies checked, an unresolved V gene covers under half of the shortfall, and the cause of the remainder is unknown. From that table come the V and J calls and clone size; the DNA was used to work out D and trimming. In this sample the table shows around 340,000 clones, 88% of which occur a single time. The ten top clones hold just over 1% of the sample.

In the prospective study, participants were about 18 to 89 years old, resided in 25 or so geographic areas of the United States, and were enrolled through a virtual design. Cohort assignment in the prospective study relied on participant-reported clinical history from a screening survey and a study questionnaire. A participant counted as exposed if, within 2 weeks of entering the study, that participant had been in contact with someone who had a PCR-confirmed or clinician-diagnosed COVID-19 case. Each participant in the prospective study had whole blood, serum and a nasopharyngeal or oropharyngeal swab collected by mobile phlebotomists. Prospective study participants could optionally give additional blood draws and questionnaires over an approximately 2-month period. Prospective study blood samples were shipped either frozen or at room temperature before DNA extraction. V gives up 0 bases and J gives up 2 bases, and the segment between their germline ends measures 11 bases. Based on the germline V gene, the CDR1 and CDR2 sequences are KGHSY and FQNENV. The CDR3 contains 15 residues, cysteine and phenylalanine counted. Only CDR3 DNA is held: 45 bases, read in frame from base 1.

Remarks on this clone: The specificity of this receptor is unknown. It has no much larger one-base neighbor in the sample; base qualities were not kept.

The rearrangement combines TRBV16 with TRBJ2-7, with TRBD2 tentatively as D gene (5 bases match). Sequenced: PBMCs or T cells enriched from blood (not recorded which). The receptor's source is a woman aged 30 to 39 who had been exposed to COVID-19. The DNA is TGTGCCAGCAGCCAATCGAGCACAGCGGCCTACGAGCAGTACTTC. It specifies CASSQSSTAAYEQYF.